Listed below are T cell receptor beta chains from one sample, sequenced in a study of blood T cells in healthy people across ages. TCRdb analysed the 5' RACE reads with MiXCR anew, one entry per CDR3 protein. This sample has 800,000 to 950,000 distinct CDR3 sequences, with 29% found just once. This same sample was also taken into another study, of T cells of mothers and their children.

The sample was blood. The receptors derive from a woman in her thirties or forties in good health. CDR3s leave out the opening cysteine and the closing phenylalanine or tryptophan. Clone size appears in some rows only: once, few, many, or a class for an expanded clone.

j_gene	abundance	len	v_gene	CDR3aa
TRBJ2-5	many	14	TRBV9	ASSVGASGGVETQY
TRBJ2-3	NA	14	TRBV2	ASSPQGLALTDTQY
TRBJ2-1	NA	13	TRBV2	ASTPQRGPSNEQF
TRBJ1-3	few	11	TRBV28	ASSRNSGNTIY
TRBJ1-2	few	11	TRBV12-3/TRBV12-4	ASGTGPPYGYT
TRBJ1-6	few	15	TRBV7-2	ASSLARSYSYNSPLH
TRBJ1-4	few	15	TRBV5-1	ASSLDPGTATNEKLF
TRBJ2-1	few	10	TRBV30	AWSRGGYEQF
TRBJ2-7	few	11	TRBV7-9	ASSKPGGVEQY
TRBJ2-4	NA	11	TRBV4-1	ASSQHRTSEQY
TRBJ2-5	NA	13	TRBV7-3	ASSLTGTRQETQY
TRBJ1-2	few	12	TRBV5-1	ASSFGGTAYGYT
TRBJ2-3	few	14	TRBV7-2	ASSYPVAGGLDTQY
TRBJ1-2	NA	14	TRBV29-1	SVDTPGQSANYGYT
TRBJ2-1	many	13	TRBV4-1	ASSHLAGGGNEQF
TRBJ1-2	many	11	TRBV29-1	SAPGQGDYGYT
TRBJ2-1	few	13	TRBV7-8	ASSRSGGAVNEQF
TRBJ2-3	NA	12	TRBV10-1	ASSGRTLEDTQY
TRBJ2-7	NA	13	TRBV27	ASSLGGVPSYEQY
TRBJ2-7	NA	12	TRBV6-2/TRBV6-3	ASSPKRQAYEQY
TRBJ1-1	few	12	TRBV7-3	ASSYQGGSTEAF
TRBJ1-1	NA	14	TRBV11-2	ASSLFRQGMNTEAF
TRBJ1-2	many	11	TRBV20-1	SAAGQGHYGYT
TRBJ2-1	once	15	TRBV4-1	ASSLRTSGETYNEQC
TRBJ2-2	NA	13	TRBV2	ASNPGRPNTGELF
TRBJ2-1	NA	13	TRBV4-1	ASSPSSGGWDEQF
TRBJ2-3	few	14	TRBV7-9	ASSPVTGGITDTQY
TRBJ2-7	NA	16	TRBV20-1	SARDPALLAGMTYEQY